This TCR beta chain was recorded in a study of type 1 regulatory T cells. Trimming removed 2 bases at V and 0 bases at J, with 17 bases between. The germline CDR1 and CDR2 sequences are KGHSH and LQKENI. This CDR3 has 18 residues. This clonotype was counted between two and nine times. What it binds is not known. TCRdb re-called the reads through MiXCR, storing one row per CDR3 protein. There are 60,000 to 70,000 distinct CDR3 sequences in the sample; approximately 47% occur only once, and less than 2.5% lies in the top ten. The chain is built from TRBV18 and TRBJ2-1; D unresolved. Sequencing was done on a sample of cultured non-Tr1 T cells, either the whole culture or a sorted T cell fraction (not recorded which). The source is a human donor in good health. CDR3 sequence (DNA): TGTGCCAGCTCACCAAGGGTAGGGCCCACATCCTCCTACAATGAGCAGTTCTTC. The encoded protein is CASSPRVGPTSSYNEQFF.